This T cell receptor (beta chain) came from a study of cytomegalovirus exposure and HLA in healthy donors. Study-wide background: In terms of ancestry, the Caucasian-associated cluster contained about 80% of the approximately 400 genotyped donors. Study outcomes and limitations: Later work found that TCR association rates differed between HLA loci; DRB1 had the most and HLA-C the fewest. Reported findings show TCR beta sequences accurately forecast HLA-A and HLA-B alleles in most subjects.

The primer mix had 60 Vbeta and 13 Jbeta primers. Produced via immunoSEQ multiplex PCR; TCRdb's table is partial and in-frame only. The sample has approximately 120,000 clones. The CDR3 runs 14 residues. The germline V gene has CDR1 SGHVS and CDR2 FQNEAQ. The germline V and J ends were trimmed by 3 bases and 4 bases, with 10 bases remaining between them. Comment on this clone: What it recognizes is unknown.

This sequence was found in a man in his forties in good health and CMV-seronegative. The sample was PBMCs. The rearrangement joins TRBV7-8 to TRBJ1-5; D is unclear. The CDR3 DNA follows: TGTGCCAGCAGCTTGTCTAAGAATAATCAGCCCCAGCATTTT. It yields the protein CASSLSKNNQPQHF.